The sequence of this T cell receptor beta chain was determined in a study of cytomegalovirus exposure and HLA in healthy donors (dated by TCRdb to the late 2010s). At the level of the whole study: An earlier analysis of roughly 610 of the donors reported about 280 Gb of sequence data and 100 million to 120 million unique TCR beta sequences obtained from 150 million to 200 million T cells. Among some 400 genotyped donors of the cohort, an average of around 240,000 unique TCR beta nucleotide sequences were sequenced per donor, 15% to 20% of them non-productive. In the later analysis, no new phenotypic data were used to find candidate immune exposures; instead, reliance was placed on TCR beta sequences and their occurrence across donors. Alongside the repertoire data, information on donor age, sex, ethnicity and CMV serostatus was compiled. Every repertoire in the discovery cohort had been generated on one and the same sequencing platform. Because of strong linkage in the cohort, four or five DR-DQ haplotypes were treated as single units for association and clustering. Typing coverage differed by locus: A, B, C, DRB1 and DQB1 were typed in about 620-630 donors, DQA1 in about 560, DPA1 in 600 to 610, and DPB1 in 400 to 480. A later analysis re-examined previously published TCR beta repertoires from just over 650 donors and added high-resolution HLA genotyping to investigate patterns of TCR occurrence. In addition to the first cohort of hundreds of subjects, a separate validation cohort of under 150 different subjects was used. The aim of the study was to test whether cataloging public T cell receptors could identify signatures of past pathogen exposure. In a later genetic analysis, genome-wide SNP genotypes for 398 of the 666 donors were used, and that subset was treated as a discovery cohort. The study used immunosequencing to profile the T cell repertoires of around 600 subjects and linked those repertoires to cytomegalovirus serostatus. Among the approximately 400 genotyped donors, around 81% belonged to the genetic ancestry cluster associated with self-reported Caucasian donors. An early release covering roughly 600 HLA-typed donors comprised 300 to 350 gigabases of sequencing data and roughly 86 million unique TCR sequences. An earlier analysis of several hundred of the donors used high-throughput TCR beta sequencing to judge whether each TCR beta V gene segment behaved as functional or pseudogenic. HLA typing covered class I and class II loci at four-digit resolution. To predict cytomegalovirus infection status, the study combined high-throughput TCR immunosequencing, statistical association of individual TCRs with disease status, and machine learning. Results the study describes overall, beyond this receptor: In a later analysis, HLA-associated TCR beta chains were found to be more clonally expanded and to have lower generation probabilities than equally common non-associated chains. Because HLA typing was missing for some donors at each locus, association tests included only the typed subset. CMV serostatus was the only immune exposure information available for the cohort. The 87-base-pair reads could not distinguish some IMGT-functional V segments, including TRBV6-2 and TRBV6-3, so those segments were excluded. Specific HLA alleles were associated with 15,000 to 20,000 TCR beta sequences at a false discovery rate of 0.05 in a later analysis. Because counts were too low, 15 to 20 rarely observed V segments, including chromosome 9 orphons, were left out of the earlier analysis of approximately 580 of the donors. According to a later analysis, most CMV-associated TCR beta chains appeared to be HLA-restricted, and the HLA associations seemed to be driven largely by CMV exposure. In a later analysis, several top co-occurrence clusters were reported to appear linked to parvovirus B19, influenza, CMV and Epstein-Barr virus. The cohort was sequenced for TCR beta chains only, and without alpha or paired-chain data the features that could be detected were limited. The sequencing pipeline was judged likely to have produced a cluster of highly shared sequence variants as a technical artifact. According to the authors, the approach could potentially be generalized to other disease states and immunological phenotypes. Presence/absence analyses assumed roughly uniform sequencing depth across donors, an assumption that may not hold. A further reported finding was that TCR beta sequences accurately predicted the HLA-A and HLA-B alleles for most subjects in the first cohort. An earlier analysis of 587 of the donors showed that most TCR beta V segments appeared in productive rearrangements either about 87% or about 30% of the time, which broadly matched IMGT annotations. Cytomegalovirus status was reported to be diagnosed by the classifier with high specificity and sensitivity in both the original and validation cohorts. A total of roughly 160 TCR beta chains were listed by the study as associated with cytomegalovirus. A later genetic analysis associated a missense DCLRE1C variant with V-gene and J-gene trimming of TCR beta chains, and an independent cohort replicated the association. Linkage disequilibrium might explain the correlated functional status among segregating V segments, but an unknown experimental factor could not be ruled out. Most TCR sequences were seen in very few donors, while some public TCRs were found in many individuals. In a later genetic analysis, fewer N-insertions in productive TCRs were reported among donors in an Asian-associated ancestry cluster than the roughly 640-donor mean. When HLA alleles, especially DR and DQ, strongly co-occurred, attributing TCR associations to individual alleles was difficult. Three of the identified cytomegalovirus-associated TCR beta chains were confirmed in vitro to be specific for cytomegalovirus antigens. A later analysis found that TCR association rates varied across HLA loci, with DRB1 alleles showing the most associated TCRs and HLA-C alleles the fewest.

As encoded in the germline V gene, CDR1 is SGHRS while CDR2 is YFSETQ. The CDR3 numbers 14 residues from cysteine through phenylalanine. This entry keeps only the CDR3 DNA: 42 bases, framed from base 1. V is clipped by 4 bases and J by 2 bases, and the sequence between their germline boundaries is 12 bases long. Libraries were constructed by the immunoSEQ multiplex PCR assay. A mixture of 60 forward primers for TCR Vbeta segments and 13 reverse primers for TCR Jbeta segments was used in the multiplex PCR. Amplification of the CDR3 region of rearranged TCR beta genes was performed with a multiplex PCR assay on genomic DNA. The Illumina HiSeq System was used to sequence the amplified TCR beta libraries as 87-base-pair reads. The paper's data handling went like this. Across the 670 or so repertoires, a later analysis counted 80 million or so unique TCR beta chains, 9.5 million to 13 million of which were shared by at least two donors. To remove PCR and sequencing errors, raw reads were error-corrected and collapsed into unique sequences using a nearest-neighbor algorithm that merged closely related sequences. Alignment of CDR3 sequences to IMGT reference sequences was used to assign V, D and J gene segments. For a sequence to be retained, at least a six-nucleotide match to both a V gene segment and a J gene segment was required. A rearrangement counted as productive if the CDR3 had no stop codons and remained in frame with V and J, and every other rearrangement counted as non-productive. CDR3 was defined according to IMGT convention as the region running from the second conserved V-encoded cysteine to the conserved J-encoded phenylalanine. Sequences without an unambiguous match to a single V gene segment were excluded from the earlier analysis of over 500 of the donors. An earlier analysis of just under 600 of the donors called V segments functional above 56.7% productive rearrangements and segregating when the between-donor standard deviation exceeded 5%. A statistical classification framework was developed to diagnose cytomegalovirus status using the catalog of TCR beta chain sequences. In a later analysis, V and J genes were assigned by comparing TCR nucleotide sequences against IMGT/GENE-DB human TR gene sequences. Using the TCRdist pipeline, a later analysis assigned CDR3 sequences along with most-parsimonious VDJ recombination scenarios. In a later analysis, every TCR beta chain was defined by the combination of its CDR3 amino acid sequence and its V-gene family, and reads without a unique V-gene family were dropped. A later analysis removed 500 to 650 highly shared, low-generation-probability nucleotide sequences to deal with suspected cross-contamination and a sequencing artifact. A later analysis calculated a clonal expansion index for each public chain from normalized within-repertoire ranks of inferred template counts. In a later analysis, generation probabilities were computed with a VDJ recombination model fitted to out-of-frame rearrangements, and the resulting probabilities were checked against IGoR. In a later analysis, TCR-TCR, TCR-HLA and TCR-CMV co-occurrence was scored with hypergeometric tests, and a repertoire-size bias correction was applied to TCR pairs. In a later analysis, false discovery rates were estimated by permuting HLA or CMV assignments 20 times. In a later analysis, co-occurring TCRs were grouped using DBSCAN, with TCRdist sequence similarity added in when clustering inside HLA-allele-positive subsets. Repertoires with fewer than 30,000 or more than 120,000 public chains were left out of co-occurrence clustering, as were about five repertoires with anomalous nucleotide sharing. As stored in TCRdb, this immuneACCESS dataset retains in-frame rearrangements with V and J assigned. A fraction of the clones does not appear; measured against another copy, unresolved V genes explain less than half of the discrepancy, and the remainder lacks a known reason. V and J calls and clone size follow that table, whereas D and trimming were derived from the DNA. This sample is represented by 190,000 or so clones; about four fifths of them were singletons. The ten largest clones add up to 1.6% of the sample.

A word on this clone: The antigen it binds to is not known. Per-nucleotide qualities are absent, and no much larger clonotype sits a single base away.

In total, 666 healthy bone marrow donors made up the cohort. At the time of sampling, every cohort member was nominally healthy, though immune exposures that went unrecorded were likely present. The donor tested CMV seronegative and was one of the 352 seronegative cohort members. Each donor provided a peripheral blood sample, and peripheral blood mononuclear cells were used for TCR beta sequencing. The Qiagen DNeasy Blood Extraction Kit was used to extract genomic DNA from the blood cell samples. The chain couples TRBV5-1 to TRBJ1-1; possibly the D gene is TRBD1, per 6 matching bases. This TCR derives from a man aged 50-60 years in good health and CMV-seronegative. Input material: PBMCs. The DNA sequence is TGCGCCAGCAGCACAGGGACGGTAAACACTGAAGCTTTCTTT. Translated, it gives CASSTGTVNTEAFF.